This TCR beta chain appears in the sequencing data of a study of neurological immune-mediated disorders (dated by TCRdb to between 2018 and 2021). Context from the whole study: Peripheral blood TCR-beta repertoires from HTLV-I-associated myelopathy (HAM/TSP) patients, multiple sclerosis patients and healthy controls were compared by UMI-based sequencing. Of the approximately 70 subjects in the cohort, some 15 were HAM/TSP patients, roughly 34 were multiple sclerosis patients, and about 20 were healthy controls. Longitudinal samples, technical triplicates and paired sorted CD4+ and CD8+ T-cell subsets, alongside PBMC samples, were included among the 106 TCR-beta libraries.

Sorted-subset TCR libraries were prepared from around 1 million sorted CD4+ or CD8+ T cells. Peripheral blood was subjected to Ficoll-Hypaque density gradient centrifugation to isolate PBMCs, which were then cryopreserved in liquid nitrogen. The study also sequenced paired sorted CD4+ and CD8+ subsets from healthy controls, HAM/TSP patients and MS patients. Broad study findings and their caveats: No identical CDR3 amino acid sequences were found to be shared among expanded clones across subjects, suggesting that TCR-beta repertoires were private in all groups. TCR clonal expansion was highest in HAM/TSP patients and lowest in MS patients, with MS patients falling below even healthy controls.

CDR1 and CDR2, looked up from the germline V gene, are SGDLS and YYNGEE. Cut back by 0 bases and 1 base, the V and J ends lie 8 bases apart. The CDR3, from cysteine to phenylalanine, totals 16 residues. Just CDR3 DNA is preserved here, 48 bases in frame from base 1. cDNA was synthesized by template-switch 5'RACE using a primer with a 10-nucleotide random unique molecular identifier that tagged each TCR transcript. Every sequencing run yielded over 190 million TCR-beta sequences covering 15-18 subjects. The RNeasy kit was used for extraction of total RNA. TCR-beta VDJ regions were amplified with primers for the TCR constant region and the 5'RACE anchor, using the KAPA Real-time Library Amplification kit. A first PCR added sample indexes and Illumina adaptors, and a second PCR then raised library yield. After purification with Ampure beads, the TCR product of roughly 650 bp was size-selected on a 2% E-gel SizeSelection system. Before pooling, library quality was assessed on a Bioanalyzer, concentration was determined with Qubit, and library quantification was performed with the Kapa Library Quantification kit. An Illumina HiSeq 2500 sequenced the libraries paired-end 2 x 150 bp. To increase sequence diversity, roughly 24-32% phiX was spiked into each library pool. The authors' analysis ran thus. Quality-filtered reads were processed with the UMI-based MiGEC pipeline, which removed over 75% of raw TCR sequences during error correction. IMGT germline references were used for aligning VDJ genes, and each clonotype was defined as a unique CDR3 amino acid sequence together with its V-J genes. VDJtools evaluated clonal expansion, Shannon diversity and CDR3 relatedness (CalcPairwiseDistances, ClusterSamples); CLCbio workbench built phylogenetic trees. Using coefficient-of-variation modelling across technical triplicates, the study counted a clone as expanded if it had at least 8 unique UMIs. TCRdb ran its own pipeline on the public reads, namely fastp trimming at Q25 and MiXCR clone calling, and kept in-frame beta chains. Here each entry gathers all rows of one CDR3 protein and keeps the most common genes and DNA. The authors' filters were not applied to this entry. The sample has 3,000 to 4,000 distinct CDR3 sequences on record, 32% of them singletons. The ten top clones hold approximately 43% of the sample.

This clonotype was seen repeatedly, ten times or more. Which antigen it targets is not known. The sample holds no much larger clone one base away, and base qualities are not on file. The TCR sequence derives from a man aged 45-65 years with HTLV-1-associated myelopathy (HAM/TSP). The sequence links TRBV9 to TRBJ2-6; too little of a D gene remains to name it. Sequencing was performed on CD8+ T cells from blood. The DNA sequence reads TGTGCCAGCAGCGTAGCCGTAAGGTCTGGGGCCAACGTCCTGACTTTC. Translated, this gives CASSVAVRSGANVLTF.